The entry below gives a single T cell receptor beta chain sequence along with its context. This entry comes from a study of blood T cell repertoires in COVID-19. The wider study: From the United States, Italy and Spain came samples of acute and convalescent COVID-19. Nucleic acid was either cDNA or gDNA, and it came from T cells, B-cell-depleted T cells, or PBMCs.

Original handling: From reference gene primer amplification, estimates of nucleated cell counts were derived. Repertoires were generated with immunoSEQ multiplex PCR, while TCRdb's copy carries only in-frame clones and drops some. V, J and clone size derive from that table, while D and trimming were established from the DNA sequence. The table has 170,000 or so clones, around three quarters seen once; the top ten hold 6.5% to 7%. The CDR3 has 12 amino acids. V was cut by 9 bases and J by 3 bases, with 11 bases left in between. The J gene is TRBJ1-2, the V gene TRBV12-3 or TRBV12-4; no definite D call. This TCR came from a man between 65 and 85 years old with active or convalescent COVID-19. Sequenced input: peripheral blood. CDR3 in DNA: TGTGCCAGTAGTCCGAGTTACTATGGCTACACCTTC. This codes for CASSPSYYGYTF.